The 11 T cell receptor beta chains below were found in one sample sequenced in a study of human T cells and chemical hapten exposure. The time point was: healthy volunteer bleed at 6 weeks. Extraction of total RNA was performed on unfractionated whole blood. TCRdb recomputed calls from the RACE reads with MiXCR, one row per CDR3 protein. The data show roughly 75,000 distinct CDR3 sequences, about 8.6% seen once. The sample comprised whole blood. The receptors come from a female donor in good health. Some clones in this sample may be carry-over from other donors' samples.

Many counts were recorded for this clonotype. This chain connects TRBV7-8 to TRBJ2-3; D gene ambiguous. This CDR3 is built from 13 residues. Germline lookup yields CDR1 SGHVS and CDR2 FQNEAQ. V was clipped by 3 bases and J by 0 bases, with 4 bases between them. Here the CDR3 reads CASSFGSTDTQYF. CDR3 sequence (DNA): TGTGCCAGCAGCTTTGGGAGCACAGATACGCAGTATTTT.

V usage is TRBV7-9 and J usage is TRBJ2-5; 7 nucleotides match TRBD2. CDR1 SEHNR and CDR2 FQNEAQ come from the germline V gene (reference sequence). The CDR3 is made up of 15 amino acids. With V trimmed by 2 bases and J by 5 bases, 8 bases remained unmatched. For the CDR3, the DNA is TGTGCCAGCAGCTTAAAAGCAGCGGGGTATGAGACCCAGTACTTC. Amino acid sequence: CASSLKAAGYETQYF.

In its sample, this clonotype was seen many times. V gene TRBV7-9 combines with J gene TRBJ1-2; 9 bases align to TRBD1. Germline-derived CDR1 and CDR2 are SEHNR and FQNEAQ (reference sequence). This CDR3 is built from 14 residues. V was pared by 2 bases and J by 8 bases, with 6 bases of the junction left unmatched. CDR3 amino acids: CASSLLGQGEGYTF. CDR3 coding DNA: TGTGCCAGCAGCTTACTGGGACAGGGAGAAGGCTACACCTTC.

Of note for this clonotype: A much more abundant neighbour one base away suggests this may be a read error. In DNA form, the CDR3 reads TGTGCCAGCAGGAAGAACACTGAAGCTTTCTTT. Translation: CASRKNTEAFF. V and J are TRBV27 and TRBJ1-1; D unresolved. This CDR3 comprises 11 residues. V dropped 6 bases and J dropped 1 base, with 3 bases sitting between them. CDR1 and CDR2 from the germline V gene are MNHEY and SMNVEV (reference sequence).

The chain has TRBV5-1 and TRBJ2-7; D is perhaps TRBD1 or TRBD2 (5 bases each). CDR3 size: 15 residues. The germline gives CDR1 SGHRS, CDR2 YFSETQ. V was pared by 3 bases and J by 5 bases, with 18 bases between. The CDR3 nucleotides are TGCGCCAGCAGCTCGAACGGGGCGTCCGCTAACGAGCAGTACTTC. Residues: CASSSNGASANEQYF.

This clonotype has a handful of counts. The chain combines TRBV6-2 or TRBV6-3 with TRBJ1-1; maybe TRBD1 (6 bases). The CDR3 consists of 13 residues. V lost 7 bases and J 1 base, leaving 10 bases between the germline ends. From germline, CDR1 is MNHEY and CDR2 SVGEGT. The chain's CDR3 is CASIPQGNTEAFF. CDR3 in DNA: TGTGCCAGCATCCCACAGGGGAACACTGAAGCTTTCTTT.

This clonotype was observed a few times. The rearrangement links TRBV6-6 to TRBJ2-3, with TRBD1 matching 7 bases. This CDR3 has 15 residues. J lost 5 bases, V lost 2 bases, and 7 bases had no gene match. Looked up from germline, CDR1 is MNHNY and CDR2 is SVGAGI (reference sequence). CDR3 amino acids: CASSYGQAQGDTQYF. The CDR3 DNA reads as TGTGCCAGCAGTTACGGACAGGCCCAGGGAGATACGCAGTATTTT.

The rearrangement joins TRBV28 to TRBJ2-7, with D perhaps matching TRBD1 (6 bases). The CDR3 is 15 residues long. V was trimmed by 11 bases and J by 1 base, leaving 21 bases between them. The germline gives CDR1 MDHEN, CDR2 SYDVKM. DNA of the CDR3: TGTGCCGCCGAAACAGGGTTGCTTGGGTCCTACGAGCAGTACTTC. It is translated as CAAETGLLGSYEQYF. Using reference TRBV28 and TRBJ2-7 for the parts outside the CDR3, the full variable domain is DVKVTQSSRYLVKRTGEKVFLECVQDMDHENMFWYRQDPGLGLRLIYFSYDVKMKEKGDIPEGYSVSREKKERFSLILESASTNQTSMYLCAAETGLLGSYEQYFGPGTRLTVT.

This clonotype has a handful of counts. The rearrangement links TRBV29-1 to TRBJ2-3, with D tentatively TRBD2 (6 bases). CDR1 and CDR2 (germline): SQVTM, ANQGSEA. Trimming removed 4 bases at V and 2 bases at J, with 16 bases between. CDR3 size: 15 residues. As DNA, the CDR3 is TGCAGCGTTGTAGTTTGGCAGGGACTCACAGATACGCAGTATTTT. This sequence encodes CSVVVWQGLTDTQYF.

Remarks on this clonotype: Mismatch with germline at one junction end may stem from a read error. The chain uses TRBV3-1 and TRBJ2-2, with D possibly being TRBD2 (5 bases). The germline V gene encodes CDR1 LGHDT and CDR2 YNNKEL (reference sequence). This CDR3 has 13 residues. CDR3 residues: CASSQDHFGERFF. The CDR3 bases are TGTGCCAGCAGCCAAGATCACTTCGGGGAGCGGTTTTTT.

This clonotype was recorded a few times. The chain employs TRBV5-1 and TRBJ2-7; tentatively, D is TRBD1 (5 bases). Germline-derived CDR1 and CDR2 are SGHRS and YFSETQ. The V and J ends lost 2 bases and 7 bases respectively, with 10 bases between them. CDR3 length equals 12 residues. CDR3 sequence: CASSFTGREQYF. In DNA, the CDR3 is TGCGCCAGCAGCTTCACAGGCCGGGAGCAGTACTTC. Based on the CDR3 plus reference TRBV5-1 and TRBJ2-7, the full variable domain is KAGVTQTPRYLIKTRGQQVTLSCSPISGHRSVSWYQQTPGQGLQFLFEYFSETQRNKGNFPGRFSGRQFSNSRSEMNVSTLELGDSALYLCASSFTGREQYFGPGTRLTVT.